This is a list of T cell receptor beta chains from one sample in a study of identical twins. TCRdb processed the 5' RACE reads anew with MiXCR; each CDR3 protein has one entry. Seen here are 1,800,000 or so distinct CDR3 sequences, around 33% observed once, and the top ten hold about 0.25%. The sequenced sample consisted of cord blood. The receptors here all came from a newborn girl in good health. The CDR3 runs from the conserved cysteine through the conserved F or W.

j_call	v_call	cdr3_aa
TRBJ1-2	TRBV2	CASRAGAYGYTF
TRBJ2-7	TRBV3-1	CASSQTTSYEQYF
TRBJ2-7	TRBV24-1	CATSDLVGDSYEQYF
TRBJ1-1	TRBV20-1	CSARLRVTNTEAFF
TRBJ2-1	TRBV7-2	CASGIPGLAGSEQFF
NA	TRBV12-3/TRBV12-4	CASSLADRLYEQYF
TRBJ1-1	TRBV27	CASALGGRDAFF
TRBJ2-7	TRBV20-1	CSARDLSRGVYEQYF
TRBJ2-3	TRBV24-1	CATSDSSGRADTQYF
TRBJ1-1	TRBV19	CASQAEEGAMNTEAFF
TRBJ2-1	TRBV6-5	CASSYWASGRYEQFF